This entry lists 9 T cell receptor beta chains sequenced from one sample in a study of Tregs in tolerant kidney transplant recipients. These receptors' antigens are unknown. Clones were sequenced by immunoSEQ multiplex PCR, and TCRdb holds only the in-frame ones, with some missing. Among 1,500 to 2,000 clones listed, 40% to 50% were seen once. Specimen: Tregs from blood cultured with allogeneic cells. The receptor set was obtained from a human donor in good health.

V and J are TRBV2 and TRBJ2-2, with D perhaps given as TRBD1 or TRBD2 (5 bases each). V dropped 7 bases and J dropped 6 bases, with 15 bases sitting between them. Germline values: CDR1 SNHLY, CDR2 FYNNEI. The CDR3 consists of 14 residues. CDR3 bases: TGTGCCAGCACCGGGGCCAGGGCCGCCGGGGAGCTGTTTTTT. This codes for CASTGARAAGELFF.

This clone was counted between two and nine times. V usage is TRBV2 and J usage is TRBJ2-7; 7 bases line up with TRBD1. Trimming took 7 bases from V and 0 from J; bases not matched to a gene: 12. CDR3 length equals 16 residues. The V gene's germline CDR1 is SNHLY and CDR2 FYNNEI. CDR3: CASNGPGGSNSYEQYF. The DNA of the CDR3 is TGTGCCAGCAATGGCCCAGGGGGTAGTAACTCCTACGAGCAGTACTTC.

This clone appeared a few times. The rearrangement links TRBV18 to TRBJ2-3, with TRBD2 matching 8 bases. With V trimmed by 6 bases and J by 4 bases, 15 bases remained unmatched. In germline, CDR1 is KGHSH, CDR2 LQKENI. The CDR3 loop spans 17 amino acids. Here the CDR3 reads CASSPGLPLRGADTQYF. For the CDR3, the DNA is TGTGCCAGCTCCCCGGGACTACCTCTGCGGGGGGCAGATACGCAGTATTTT.

Details on this clone: A junction end diverges from the germline sequence, so it may reflect a read error. The V gene is TRBV2, the J gene TRBJ1-2; TRBD1 matches at 12 bases. Per the germline V gene, CDR1 is SNHLY and CDR2 is FYNNEI. This CDR3 is 14 amino acids long. CDR3 nucleotides: TGTGCCACCAGTGATCCGGGACAGGGGGCAGGCTACACCTTC. Protein: CATSDPGQGAGYTF.

This CDR3 reads CASSPTGTIYNEQFF. Here the CDR3 DNA reads TGCGCCAGCAGCCCTACCGGGACTATCTACAATGAGCAGTTCTTC. This chain connects TRBV4-3 to TRBJ2-1, with 7 bases lining up with TRBD2. With V trimmed by 4 bases and J by 3 bases, 6 bases remained unmatched. CDR1 is LGHNA, CDR2 YSLEER, per germline. The CDR3 length is 15 residues.

This clone was detected only a few times. The chain couples TRBV7-2 to TRBJ1-2, with a possible D match to TRBD1 (5 bases). Trimming cost V 1 base and J 2 bases, with 8 bases left between them. Germline CDR1 SGHTA, CDR2 FQGNSA. This CDR3 region has 14 residues. The CDR3, as DNA: TGTGCCAGCAGCTTAGTACCAGGGAACTATGGCTACACCTTC. Protein product: CASSLVPGNYGYTF.

This clone occurred a few times. The chain carries TRBV5-4 and TRBJ1-2, with TRBD1 identical over 8 bases. Per germline, CDR1 SGHNT and CDR2 YYREEE (reference sequence). V was clipped by 4 bases and J by 7 bases; unmatched bases: 21. This CDR3 region has 18 residues. CDR3 protein: CASSQDLRLETGDFGYTF. CDR3 DNA: TGTGCCAGCAGCCAAGATCTCCGGCTCGAGACAGGGGATTTTGGCTACACCTTC.

The rearrangement uses TRBV10-2 and TRBJ2-6, with D maybe TRBD1 (6 bases). Looked up from germline, CDR1 is WSHSY and CDR2 is SAAADI. Trimming cost V 5 bases and J 5 bases, with 22 bases left between them. This CDR3 region has 18 residues. DNA of the CDR3: TGCGCCAGCAGTTGGGGGCTCACTTCTAACAGTCGGGCCAACGTCCTGACTTTC. The encoded protein is CASSWGLTSNSRANVLTF.

By frequency in the sample, this clone is large. The rearrangement uses TRBV18 and TRBJ2-3; 10 bases align to TRBD2. V trimming: 3 bases; J trimming: 3 bases; junction bases outside the gene matches: 3. The length of the CDR3 is 15 residues. In germline, CDR1 is KGHSH, CDR2 LQKENI. DNA of the CDR3: TGTGCCAGCTCACCGCTAGCGGGGGAAACAGATACGCAGTATTTT. Its protein is CASSPLAGETDTQYF. Variable domain in full (rest from reference TRBV18 and TRBJ2-3): NAGVMQNPRHLVRRRGQEARLRCSPMKGHSHVYWYRQLPEEGLKFMVYLQKENIIDESGMPKERFSAEFPKEGPSILRIQQVVRGDSAAYFCASSPLAGETDTQYFGPGTRLTVL.